Presented here are 7 T cell receptor beta chains from one specimen sequenced in a study of HIV-infected patients and healthy controls. Reverse transcription used 500 to 550 ng RNA and constant-region primers for alpha and beta. Each of the alpha and beta chains got its own library through chain-specific third strand synthesis with indices. TCRdb reprocessed the 5' RACE reads with MiXCR, giving one entry per CDR3 protein. The sample has approximately 11,000 distinct CDR3 sequences; about 5.1% are singletons. All unsorted peripheral T cells were captured because whole blood was used without fractionation. Sample: blood. Receptors originate from an adult in good health.

This clonotype was observed at least ten times. The chain recombines TRBV12-3 or TRBV12-4 with TRBJ1-4; weak D call: TRBD1 (5 bases). The CDR3 sequence is 12 residues long. V lost 4 bases, J lost 10 bases, and 10 bases lay in between. In DNA form, the CDR3 reads TGTGCCAGCAGTTCCGGGACCGGAAAACTGTTTTTT. It specifies CASSSGTGKLFF.

This clonotype appeared many times. J is TRBJ2-2 and V is TRBV5-6; no clear D gene. Germline CDR1 is SGHDT and CDR2 is YYEEEE. This CDR3 contains 16 residues. V was trimmed by 0 bases and J by 1 base, leaving 10 bases between them. The CDR3 protein is CASSLGQSGNTGELFF. CDR3 bases: TGTGCCAGCAGCTTGGGGCAGTCCGGGAACACCGGGGAGCTGTTTTTT.

This clonotype qualifies as medium-sized. CDR3 loop: CASSWRNEQFF. The CDR3 DNA sequence: TGTGCCAGTAGTTGGCGAAATGAGCAGTTCTTC. This chain links TRBV19 with TRBJ2-1; D uncertain. This CDR3 comprises 11 residues. V lost 5 bases and J 7 bases, leaving 6 bases between the germline ends. Looked up from germline, CDR1 is LNHDA and CDR2 is SQIVND (reference sequence).

This clonotype was observed at least ten times. The chain is built from TRBV12-3 or TRBV12-4 and TRBJ2-7, with a possible D match to TRBD2 (7 bases). This CDR3 spans 12 amino acids. V was trimmed by 9 bases and J by 5 bases, leaving 14 bases between them. The CDR3 spells CASLGGADEQYF. DNA for the CDR3: TGTGCCAGTCTGGGGGGGGCGGACGAGCAGTACTTC.

Many counts were recorded for this clonotype. The genes are TRBV19 and TRBJ1-1, with D unresolved. Trimming left V 3 bases short and J 7 bases short, with 9 bases between. The CDR3 spans 12 residues. Looked up from germline, CDR1 is LNHDA and CDR2 is SQIVND (reference sequence). DNA of the CDR3: TGTGCCAGTAGTATTTGGCAAAGTGAAGCTTTCTTT. Translated: CASSIWQSEAFF.

This clonotype was recorded at least ten times. This rearrangement joins TRBV7-8 to TRBJ1-6; maybe TRBD1 (6 bases). V lost 5 bases, J lost 0 bases, and 14 bases lay in between. Germline values: CDR1 SGHVS, CDR2 FQNEAQ. CDR3 length equals 17 residues. The CDR3 protein is CASSPGTSSSYNSPLHF. The CDR3, as DNA: TGTGCCAGCAGCCCCGGGACATCGAGCTCCTATAATTCACCCCTCCACTTT.

This clonotype was detected ten times or more. J is TRBJ2-5 and V is TRBV2, with 13 bases that match TRBD2. V shed 6 bases and J 14 bases; nucleotides not matched to a gene: 15. The CDR3 is 15 residues long. In germline, CDR1 is SNHLY, CDR2 FYNNEI. The chain's CDR3 is CASSAARTSGGLPYF. The CDR3 nucleotides read TGTGCCAGCAGCGCTGCAAGGACTAGCGGGGGCCTCCCCTACTTC.